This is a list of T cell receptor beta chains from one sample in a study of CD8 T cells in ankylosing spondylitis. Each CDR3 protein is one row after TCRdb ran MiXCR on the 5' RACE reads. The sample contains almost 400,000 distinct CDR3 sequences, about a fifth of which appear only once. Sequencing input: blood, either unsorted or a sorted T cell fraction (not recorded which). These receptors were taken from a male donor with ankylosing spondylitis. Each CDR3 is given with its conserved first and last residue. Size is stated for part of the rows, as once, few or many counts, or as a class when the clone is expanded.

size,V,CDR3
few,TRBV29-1,CSVAVASGSFAKNIQYF
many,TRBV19,CASSTTRGTGELFF
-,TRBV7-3,CASSFKRLAGEDEQFF
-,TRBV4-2,CASSQSGTSGTDTQYF
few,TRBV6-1,CASSRGHQGGGELFF
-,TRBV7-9,CASSRDRGGFDTQYF
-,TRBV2,CASGIGGDNTGELFF
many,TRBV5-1,CATPGGTSYNEQFF
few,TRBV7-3,CASSQDRGNTEAFF
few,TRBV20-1,CSPEARSTDTQYF
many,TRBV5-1,CASSLGVNTGELFF
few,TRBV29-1,CSVTATAEQFF
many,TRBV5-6,CASSWTGRYEQYF
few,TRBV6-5,CASSYTVRSTEQYF